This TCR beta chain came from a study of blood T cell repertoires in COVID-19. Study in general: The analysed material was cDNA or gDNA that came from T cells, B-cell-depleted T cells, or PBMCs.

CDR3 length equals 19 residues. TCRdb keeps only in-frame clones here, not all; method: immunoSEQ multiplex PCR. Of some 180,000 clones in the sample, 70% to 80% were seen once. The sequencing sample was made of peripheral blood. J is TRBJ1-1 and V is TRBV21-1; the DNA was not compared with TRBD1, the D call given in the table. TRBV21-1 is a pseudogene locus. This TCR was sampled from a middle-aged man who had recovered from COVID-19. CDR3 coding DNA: TGTGCCGGAACGACAGGGAACAATCCAACTACCTCAATGAACACTGAAGCTTTCTTT. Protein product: CAGTTGNNPTTSMNTEAFF.